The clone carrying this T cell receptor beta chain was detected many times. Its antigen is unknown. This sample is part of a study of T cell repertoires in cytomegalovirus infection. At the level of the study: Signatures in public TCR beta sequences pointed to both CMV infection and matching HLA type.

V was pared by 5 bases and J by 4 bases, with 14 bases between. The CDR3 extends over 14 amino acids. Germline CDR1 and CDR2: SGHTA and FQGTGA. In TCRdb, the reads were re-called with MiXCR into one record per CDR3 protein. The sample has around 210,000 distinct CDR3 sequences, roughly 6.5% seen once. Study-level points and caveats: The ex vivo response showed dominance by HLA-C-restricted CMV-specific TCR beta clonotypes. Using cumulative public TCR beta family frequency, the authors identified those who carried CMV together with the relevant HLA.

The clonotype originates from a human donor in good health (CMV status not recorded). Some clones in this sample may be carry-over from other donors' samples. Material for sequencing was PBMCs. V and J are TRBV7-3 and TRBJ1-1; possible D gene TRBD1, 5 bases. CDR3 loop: CASSPKAGSTEAFF. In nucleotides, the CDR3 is TGTGCCAGCAGCCCAAAGGCAGGGAGCACTGAAGCTTTCTTT.